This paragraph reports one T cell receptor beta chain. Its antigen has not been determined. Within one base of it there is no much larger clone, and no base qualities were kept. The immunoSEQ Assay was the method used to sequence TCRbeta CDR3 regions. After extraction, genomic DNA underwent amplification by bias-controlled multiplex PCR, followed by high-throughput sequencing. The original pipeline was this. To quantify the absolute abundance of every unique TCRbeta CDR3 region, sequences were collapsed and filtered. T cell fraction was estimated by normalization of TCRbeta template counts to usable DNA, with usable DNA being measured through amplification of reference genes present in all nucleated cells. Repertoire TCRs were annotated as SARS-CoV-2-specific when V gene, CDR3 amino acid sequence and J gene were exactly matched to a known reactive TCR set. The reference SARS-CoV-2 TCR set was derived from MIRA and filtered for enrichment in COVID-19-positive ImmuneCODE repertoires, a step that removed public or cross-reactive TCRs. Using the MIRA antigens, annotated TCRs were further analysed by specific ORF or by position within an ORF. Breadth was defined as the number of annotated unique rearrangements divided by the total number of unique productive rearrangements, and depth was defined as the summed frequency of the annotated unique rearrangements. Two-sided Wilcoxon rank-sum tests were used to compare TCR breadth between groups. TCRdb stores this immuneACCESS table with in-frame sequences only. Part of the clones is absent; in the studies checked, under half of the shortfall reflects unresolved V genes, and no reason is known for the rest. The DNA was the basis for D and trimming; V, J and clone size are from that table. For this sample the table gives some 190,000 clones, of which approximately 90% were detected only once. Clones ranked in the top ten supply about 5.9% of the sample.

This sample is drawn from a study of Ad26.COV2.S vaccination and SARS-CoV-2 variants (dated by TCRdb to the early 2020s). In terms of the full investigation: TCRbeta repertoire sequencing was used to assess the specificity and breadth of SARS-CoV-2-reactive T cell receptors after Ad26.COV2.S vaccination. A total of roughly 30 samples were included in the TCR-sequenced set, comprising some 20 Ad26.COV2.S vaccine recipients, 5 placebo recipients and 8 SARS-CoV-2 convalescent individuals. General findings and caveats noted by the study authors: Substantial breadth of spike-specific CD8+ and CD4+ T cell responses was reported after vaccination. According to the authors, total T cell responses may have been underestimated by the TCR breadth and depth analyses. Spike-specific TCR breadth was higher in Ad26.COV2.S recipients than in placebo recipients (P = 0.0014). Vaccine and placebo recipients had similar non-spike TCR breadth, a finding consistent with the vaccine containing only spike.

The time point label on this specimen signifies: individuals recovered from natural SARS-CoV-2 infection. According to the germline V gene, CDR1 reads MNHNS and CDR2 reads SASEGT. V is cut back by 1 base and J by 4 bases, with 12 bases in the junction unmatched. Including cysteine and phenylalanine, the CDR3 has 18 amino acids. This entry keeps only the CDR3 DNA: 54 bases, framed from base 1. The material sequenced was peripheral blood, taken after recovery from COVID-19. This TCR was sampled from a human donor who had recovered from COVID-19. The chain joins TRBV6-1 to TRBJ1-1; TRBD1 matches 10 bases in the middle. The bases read TGTGCCAGCAGTGAAGGGGGAGCGACAGGGGGCTGGGGCACTGAAGCTTTCTTT. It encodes CASSEGGATGGWGTEAFF.